This is a list of T cell receptor beta chains from one sample in a study of cytomegalovirus exposure and HLA in healthy donors. TCRdb's copy holds only in-frame clones and misses some; the assay was immunoSEQ multiplex PCR. The top ten clones hold approximately 2.4% of a sample with over 130,000 clones, 70% to 85% of them seen once. Sequences were obtained from PBMCs. The origin of the receptors is a male donor in good health and CMV-seronegative. The CDR3 runs from the conserved cysteine through the conserved F or W. The D gene is left open where the match is weak. The size field is filled for only some rows; it gives once, few, many or a size class.

j_call	d_call	v_call	clone_size	cdr3_nt	cdr3_aa
TRBJ2-3	-	TRBV30	-	TGTGCCTGGAACCAAGCGGGCGCTCCGCAGTATTTT	CAWNQAGAPQYF
TRBJ2-1	TRBD2	TRBV28	-	TGTGCCAGCAGGCCGAGCGGGAGTGGTAGCAATGAGCAGTTCTTC	CASRPSGSGSNEQFF
TRBJ2-2	-	TRBV7-2	-	TGTGCCAGCAGCTTAAGTCAGGGGTCGACCGGGGAGCTGTTTTTT	CASSLSQGSTGELFF
TRBJ1-6	-	TRBV5-1	-	TGCGCCAGCAGCTTGGGGGGGCGCTCAGATTCACCCCTCCACTTT	CASSLGGRSDSPLHF
TRBJ1-5	TRBD1	TRBV10-3	few	TGTGCCAGCCGGGACAGCATTAATCAGCCCCAGCATTTT	CASRDSINQPQHF
TRBJ2-3	TRBD2	TRBV11-2	-	TGTGCCAGCAGCGATACTAGCGGGGATCATACGCAGTATTTT	CASSDTSGDHTQYF
TRBJ1-5	TRBD1	TRBV19	-	TGTGCCAGTCTTGGACAGGCTGGGCAGCCCCAGCATTTT	CASLGQAGQPQHF
TRBJ1-1	-	TRBV19	-	TGTGCCAGTAGTCCGTCGGACTTTTACACTGAAGCTTTCTTT	CASSPSDFYTEAFF
TRBJ1-2	-	TRBV9	-	TGTGCCAGCAGCGTAGGTCAGTTCTATGGCTACACCTTC	CASSVGQFYGYTF
TRBJ2-6	-	TRBV11-2	once	TGTGCCAGCAGCTTAACAGTCTCTGGGGCCAACGTCCTGACTTTC	CASSLTVSGANVLTF
TRBJ1-1	-	TRBV27	-	TGTGCCAGCAGTTTCGGGACAACGAACACTGAAGCTTTCTTT	CASSFGTTNTEAFF
TRBJ2-7	-	TRBV30	-	TGTGCCTGGAGTGTGAGTCCAACCTCCGAGCAGTACTTC	CAWSVSPTSEQYF
TRBJ2-5	-	TRBV29-1	-	TGCAGCGTTGCGGGAGCGGGCCAAGAGACCCAGTACTTC	CSVAGAGQETQYF
TRBJ2-7	TRBD2	TRBV28	-	TGTGCCAGCAGTACTACGACTAGCGGGGGGAACTTC	CASSTTTSGGNF
TRBJ2-5	-	TRBV6-6	few	TGTGCCAGCAGGCGCCAGGGGACGCGAGAGACCCAGTACTTC	CASRRQGTRETQYF
TRBJ1-1	-	TRBV13	-	TGTGCCAGCAGCCCCGGACAGATGAACACTGAAGCTTTCTTT	CASSPGQMNTEAFF
TRBJ2-1	TRBD2	TRBV28	-	TGTGCCAGCACCTATACTAGCGCGGAGCAGTTCTTC	CASTYTSAEQFF
TRBJ1-5	-	TRBV2	-	TGTGCCAGCAGTGTGACGGGGACTGTCCAGCCCCAGCATTTT	CASSVTGTVQPQHF
TRBJ2-3	TRBD1	TRBV9	-	TGTGCCAGCAGCCCACGGACAGGAACCCCAGATACGCAGTATTTT	CASSPRTGTPDTQYF
TRBJ2-1	-	TRBV29-1	-	TGCAGCGTTGAACGGACAGAGAACAATGAGCAGTTCTTC	CSVERTENNEQFF
TRBJ2-7	-	TRBV10-3	-	TGTGCCATCAGTGAGGGGGCAGGATACGAGCAGTACTTC	CAISEGAGYEQYF
TRBJ2-5	TRBD2	TRBV14	-	TGTGCCAGCAGCCGGGGAGGGGCTCTCCAAGAGACCCAGTACTTC	CASSRGGALQETQYF
TRBJ2-7	TRBD2	TRBV4-3	-	TGCGCCAGCAGCCCCGCGGTAGCGGGATACGAGCAGTACTTC	CASSPAVAGYEQYF
TRBJ2-7	-	TRBV6-5	-	TGTGCCAGCAGTTACGGGACACGTACCTACGAGCAGTACTTC	CASSYGTRTYEQYF
TRBJ1-5	-	TRBV27	-	TGTGCCAGCAGTTTATCTCGGTCCGATGAGCCCCAGCATTTT	CASSLSRSDEPQHF
TRBJ2-2	TRBD2	TRBV6-4	-	TGTGCCAGCAGTGACGGGGGACTATCGAACACCGGGGAGCTGTTTTTT	CASSDGGLSNTGELFF
TRBJ2-3	TRBD1	TRBV28	-	TGTGCCAGTTGGGGACAGGGGGCCGGTCCAGATACGCAGTATTTT	CASWGQGAGPDTQYF
TRBJ2-7	TRBD2	TRBV19	once	TGTGCCAGTACTCCGGCCGCTGCAGCGGGAGGCTCCTACGAGCAGTACTTC	CASTPAAAAGGSYEQYF